This record looks at one TCR beta chain sequence and its context. The antigen is unknown. The entry originates in a study of cytomegalovirus exposure and HLA in healthy donors. The study, taken as a whole, reports: A later analysis showed HLA-associated TCR beta chains outstripping equally common others in clonal expansion.

The V and J ends lost 4 bases and 6 bases, in that order; junction bases with no gene match: 10. This CDR3 is built from 15 residues. Germline V gene sequence: CDR1 SGHRS, CDR2 YFSETQ. Although they were nominally healthy when sampled, donors likely had unrecorded immune exposures. 13 Jbeta primers and 60 Vbeta primers were used for the PCR. The method was immunoSEQ multiplex PCR; TCRdb's version includes in-frame clones alone and lacks a portion of them. The table shows approximately 170,000 clones, with over 60% occurring only once. The rearrangement links TRBV5-1 to TRBJ1-2; TRBD1 matches 9 bases. The receptor's source is a woman aged 45-59 years in good health and CMV-seronegative. Sample: PBMCs. The CDR3 DNA sequence: TGCGCCAGCAGCCCAAGGACAGGGGACATTAATGGCTACACCTTC. Translated, it gives CASSPRTGDINGYTF.